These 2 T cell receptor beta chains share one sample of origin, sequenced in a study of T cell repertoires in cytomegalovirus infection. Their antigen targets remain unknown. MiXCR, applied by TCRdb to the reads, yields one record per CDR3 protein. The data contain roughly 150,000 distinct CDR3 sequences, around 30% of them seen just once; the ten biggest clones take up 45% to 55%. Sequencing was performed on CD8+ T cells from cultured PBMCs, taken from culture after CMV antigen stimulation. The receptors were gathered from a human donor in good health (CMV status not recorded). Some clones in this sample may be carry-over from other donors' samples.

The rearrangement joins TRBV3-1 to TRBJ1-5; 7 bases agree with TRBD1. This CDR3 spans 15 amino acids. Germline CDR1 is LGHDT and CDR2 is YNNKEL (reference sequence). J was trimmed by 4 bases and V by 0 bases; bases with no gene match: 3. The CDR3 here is CASSQDLTGNQPQHF. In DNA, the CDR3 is TGTGCCAGCAGCCAAGATTTGACAGGGAATCAGCCCCAGCATTTT.

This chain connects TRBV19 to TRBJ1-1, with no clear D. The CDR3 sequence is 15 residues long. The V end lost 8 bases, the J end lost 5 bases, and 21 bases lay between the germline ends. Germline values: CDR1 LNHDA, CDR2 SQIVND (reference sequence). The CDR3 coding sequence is TGTGCCAGTTTTCCAAGTAACTTGATGGGGACTGAAGCTTTCTTT. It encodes CASFPSNLMGTEAFF.